A selection of T cell receptor beta chains follows, all from one sample in a study of CD8+ T cells in alopecia areata. Repertoires were generated with immunoSEQ multiplex PCR, while TCRdb's copy carries only in-frame clones and drops some. This repertoire shows 110,000 or so clones, roughly 58% found once; its top ten account for just under 30%. Sequencing used CD8+ T cells sorted from blood, obtained at week 4, from a patient treated with tofacitinib. All receptors derive from a human donor with alopecia areata. Each CDR3 is given with its conserved first and last residue. The order of the fields is J gene, clone size, CDR3 length, V gene, D gene, CDR3 protein, CDR3 DNA. The D gene is left open where the match is weak. Only part of the rows carry a size: once, few, many, or a class if the clone is expanded.

>TRBJ2-1|.|15|TRBV7-2|.
CASSLDRPIYNEQFF
TGTGCCAGCAGCTTAGACAGACCGATTTACAATGAGCAGTTCTTC
>TRBJ2-1|few|13|TRBV5-4|.
CASSLWGDNEQFF
TGTGCCAGCAGCTTGTGGGGAGACAATGAGCAGTTCTTC
>TRBJ2-7|.|15|TRBV29-1|TRBD1
CSVIETGTETYEQYF
TGCAGCGTTATAGAGACCGGGACAGAAACCTACGAGCAGTACTTC
>TRBJ1-1|few|15|TRBV30|TRBD1
CAWSVPEGAYSEAFF
TGTGCCTGGAGTGTACCCGAGGGGGCCTACTCTGAAGCTTTCTTT
>TRBJ1-1|.|10|TRBV29-1|.
CSVIGTEAFF
TGCAGCGTTATAGGCACTGAAGCTTTCTTT
>TRBJ2-7|.|15|TRBV15|TRBD1
CATSRDGDRVYEQYF
TGTGCCACCAGCAGAGATGGGGACAGGGTGTACGAGCAGTACTTC
>TRBJ2-2|.|15|TRBV2|TRBD2
CASKPSGGNTGELFF
TGTGCCAGCAAGCCTAGCGGGGGGAACACCGGGGAGCTGTTTTTT
>TRBJ2-7|.|15|TRBV30|.
CAWSAGHSGSYEQYF
TGTGCCTGGAGTGCTGGACACTCGGGCTCCTACGAGCAGTACTTC
>TRBJ2-5|.|13|TRBV30|.
CAYETGSRETQYF
TGTGCTTACGAAACGGGTTCACGGGAGACCCAGTACTTC
>TRBJ2-7|.|17|TRBV12-5|TRBD1
CASGLAVGQGLSYEQYF
TGTGCTAGTGGTTTGGCCGTGGGACAGGGGCTATCCTACGAGCAGTACTTC
>TRBJ2-3|.|17|TRBV7-9|.
CASSHNMERGITDTQYF
TGTGCCAGCAGCCATAATATGGAACGGGGAATCACAGATACGCAGTATTTT
>TRBJ2-7|few|11|TRBV13|.
CASSLGDEQYF
TGTGCCAGCAGCTTAGGTGACGAGCAGTACTTC
>TRBJ2-6|.|17|TRBV7-8|TRBD1
CASLGTGRSSGANVLTF
TGTGCCAGCTTGGGGACAGGGAGGAGCTCTGGGGCCAACGTCCTGACTTTC
>TRBJ1-1|.|14|TRBV11-2|.
CASSLAGRNTEAFF
TGTGCCAGCAGCTTAGCAGGACGGAACACTGAAGCTTTCTTT
>TRBJ1-4|.|13|TRBV29-1|.
CSGLAGVGEKLFF
TGCAGCGGTCTCGCTGGGGTCGGGGAAAAACTGTTTTTT
>TRBJ1-2|.|14|TRBV7-9|TRBD1
CASSSGQGAEGYTF
TGTGCCAGCAGCTCCGGACAGGGGGCCGAGGGCTACACCTTC
>TRBJ2-7|.|13|TRBV7-9|.
CASSLGGPYEQYF
TGTGCCAGCAGCTTAGGCGGACCCTACGAGCAGTACTTC
>TRBJ1-6|.|12|TRBV30|.
CAWQQGSSPLHF
TGTGCCTGGCAACAGGGAAGTTCACCCCTCCACTTT